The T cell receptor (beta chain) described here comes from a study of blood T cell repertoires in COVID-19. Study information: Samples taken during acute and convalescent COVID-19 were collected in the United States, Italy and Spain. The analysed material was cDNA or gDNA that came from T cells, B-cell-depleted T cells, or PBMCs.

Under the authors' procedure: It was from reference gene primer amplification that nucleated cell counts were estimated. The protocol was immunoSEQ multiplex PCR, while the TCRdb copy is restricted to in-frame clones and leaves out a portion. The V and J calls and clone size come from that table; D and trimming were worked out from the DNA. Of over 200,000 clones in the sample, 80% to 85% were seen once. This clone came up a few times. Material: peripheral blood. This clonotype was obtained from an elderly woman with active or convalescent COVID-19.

CDR3 DNA sequence: TGTGCCAGCAGCCAACGGGAAGGCGGGGAGCAGTACTTC. Protein sequence: CASSQREGGEQYF. The chain employs TRBV4-2 and TRBJ2-7, with D tentatively TRBD2 (5 bases). CDR1 and CDR2 from the germline V gene are LGHNA and YNFKEQ. CDR3 length equals 13 residues. Trimming removed 2 bases at V and 7 bases at J, with 12 bases between.